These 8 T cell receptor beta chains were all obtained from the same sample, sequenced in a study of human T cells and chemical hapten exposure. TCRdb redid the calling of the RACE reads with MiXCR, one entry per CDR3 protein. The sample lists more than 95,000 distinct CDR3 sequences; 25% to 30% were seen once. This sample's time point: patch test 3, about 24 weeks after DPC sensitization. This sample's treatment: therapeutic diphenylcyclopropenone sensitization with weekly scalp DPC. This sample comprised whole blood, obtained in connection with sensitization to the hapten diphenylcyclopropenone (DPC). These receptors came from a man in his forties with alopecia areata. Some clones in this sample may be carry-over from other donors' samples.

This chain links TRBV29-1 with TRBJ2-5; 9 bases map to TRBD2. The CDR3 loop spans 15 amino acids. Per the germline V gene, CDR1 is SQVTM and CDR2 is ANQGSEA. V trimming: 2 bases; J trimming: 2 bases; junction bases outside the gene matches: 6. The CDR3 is CSVEQVAGVQETQYF. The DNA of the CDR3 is TGCAGCGTTGAACAGGTAGCGGGAGTACAAGAGACCCAGTACTTC.

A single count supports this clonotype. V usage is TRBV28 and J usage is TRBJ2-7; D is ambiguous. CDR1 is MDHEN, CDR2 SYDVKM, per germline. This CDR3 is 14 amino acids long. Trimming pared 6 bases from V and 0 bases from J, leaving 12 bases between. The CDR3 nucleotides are TGTGCCAGCAGCCCCCCCCAGAGCTCCTACGAGCAGTACTTC. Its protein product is CASSPPQSSYEQYF.

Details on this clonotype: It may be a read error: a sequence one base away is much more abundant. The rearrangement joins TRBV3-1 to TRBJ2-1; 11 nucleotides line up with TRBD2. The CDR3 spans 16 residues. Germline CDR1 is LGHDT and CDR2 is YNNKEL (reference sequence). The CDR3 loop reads CAISQVTTSGNNEQFF. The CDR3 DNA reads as TGTGCCATCAGCCAAGTAACGACTAGCGGGAACAATGAGCAGTTCTTC.

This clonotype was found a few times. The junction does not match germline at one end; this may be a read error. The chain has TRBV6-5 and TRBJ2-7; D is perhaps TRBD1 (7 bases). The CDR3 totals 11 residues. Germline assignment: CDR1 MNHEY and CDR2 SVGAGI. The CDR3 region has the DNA TGTGCCAGCAGTTACGCGGGACAGCTCACTTTC. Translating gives CASSYAGQLTF.

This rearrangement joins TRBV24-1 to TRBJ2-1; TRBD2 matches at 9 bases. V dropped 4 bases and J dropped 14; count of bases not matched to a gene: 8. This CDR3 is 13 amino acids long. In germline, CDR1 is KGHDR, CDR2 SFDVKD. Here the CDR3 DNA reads TGTGCCACCAGTGAGAGTTGCGGGGGGGTGGAGTTCTTC. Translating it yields CATSESCGGVEFF.

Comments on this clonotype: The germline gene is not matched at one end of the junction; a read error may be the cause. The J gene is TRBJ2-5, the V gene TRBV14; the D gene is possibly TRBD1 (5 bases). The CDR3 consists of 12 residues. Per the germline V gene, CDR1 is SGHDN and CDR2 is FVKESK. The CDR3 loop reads CGSRSRGETQYF. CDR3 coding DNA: TGTGGCAGCAGATCAAGGGGAGAGACCCAGTACTTC.

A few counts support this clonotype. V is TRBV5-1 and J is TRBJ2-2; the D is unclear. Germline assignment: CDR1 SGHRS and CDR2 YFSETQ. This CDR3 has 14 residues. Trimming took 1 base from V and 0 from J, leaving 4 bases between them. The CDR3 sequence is CASSLPTNTGELFF. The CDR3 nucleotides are TGCGCCAGCAGCTTGCCGACGAACACCGGGGAGCTGTTTTTT.

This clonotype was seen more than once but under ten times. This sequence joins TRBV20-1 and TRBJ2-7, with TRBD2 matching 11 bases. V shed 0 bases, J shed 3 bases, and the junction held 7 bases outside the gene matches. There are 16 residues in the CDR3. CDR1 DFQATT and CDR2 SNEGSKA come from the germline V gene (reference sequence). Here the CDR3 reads CSARDRASGRFYEQYF. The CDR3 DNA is TGCAGTGCTAGAGATCGGGCTAGCGGGAGGTTCTACGAGCAGTACTTC.